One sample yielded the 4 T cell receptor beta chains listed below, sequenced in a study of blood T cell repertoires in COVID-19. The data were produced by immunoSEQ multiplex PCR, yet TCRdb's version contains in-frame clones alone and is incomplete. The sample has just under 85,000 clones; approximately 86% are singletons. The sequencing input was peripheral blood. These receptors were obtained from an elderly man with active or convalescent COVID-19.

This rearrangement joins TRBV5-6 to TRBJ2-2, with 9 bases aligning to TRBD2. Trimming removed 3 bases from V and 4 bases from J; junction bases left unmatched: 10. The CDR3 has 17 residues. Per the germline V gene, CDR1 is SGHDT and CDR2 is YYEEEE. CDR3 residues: CASSSHSLAGTTGELFF. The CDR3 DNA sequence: TGTGCCAGCAGCTCGCACTCGCTAGCGGGAACCACCGGGGAGCTGTTTTTT.

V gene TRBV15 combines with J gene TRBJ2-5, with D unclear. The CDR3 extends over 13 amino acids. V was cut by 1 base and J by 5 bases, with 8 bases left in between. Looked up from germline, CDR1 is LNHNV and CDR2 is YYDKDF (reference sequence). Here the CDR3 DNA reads TGTGCCACCAGCAGAGGAAACCGGGAGACCCAGTACTTC. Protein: CATSRGNRETQYF.

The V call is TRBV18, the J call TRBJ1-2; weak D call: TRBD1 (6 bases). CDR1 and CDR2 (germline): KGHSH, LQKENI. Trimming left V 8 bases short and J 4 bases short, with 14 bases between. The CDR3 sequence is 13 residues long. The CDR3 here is CASGSGTSYGYTF. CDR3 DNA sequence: TGTGCCAGCGGGTCCGGGACAAGCTATGGCTACACCTTC. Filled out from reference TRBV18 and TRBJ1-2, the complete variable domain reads NAGVMQNPRHLVRRRGQEARLRCSPMKGHSHVYWYRQLPEEGLKFMVYLQKENIIDESGMPKERFSAEFPKEGPSILRIQQVVRGDSAAYFCASGSGTSYGYTFGSGTRLTVV.

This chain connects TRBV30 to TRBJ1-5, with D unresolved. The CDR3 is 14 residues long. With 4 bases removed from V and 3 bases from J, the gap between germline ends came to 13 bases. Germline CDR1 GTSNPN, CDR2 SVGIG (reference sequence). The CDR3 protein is CAWTAGLFNQPQHF. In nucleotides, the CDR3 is TGTGCCTGGACGGCAGGACTCTTCAATCAGCCCCAGCATTTT.